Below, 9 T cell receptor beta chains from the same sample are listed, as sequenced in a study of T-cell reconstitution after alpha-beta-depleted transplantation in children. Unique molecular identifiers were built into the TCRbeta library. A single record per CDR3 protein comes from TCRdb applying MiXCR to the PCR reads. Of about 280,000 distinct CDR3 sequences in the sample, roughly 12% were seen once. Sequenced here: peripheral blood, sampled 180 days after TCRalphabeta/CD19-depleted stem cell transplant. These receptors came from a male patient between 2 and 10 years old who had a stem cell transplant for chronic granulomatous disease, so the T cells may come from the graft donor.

CDR3 nucleotides: TGCGCCAGCAGCCCTGGACAGGTCGGTCAGCCCCAGCATTTT. This codes for CASSPGQVGQPQHF. The genes are TRBV4-3 and TRBJ1-5; 7 nucleotides line up with TRBD1. The V gene end was trimmed by 4 bases and the J gene end by 6 bases; junction bases not matched to a gene: 6. The CDR3 length is 14 residues. In germline, CDR1 is LGHNA, CDR2 YSLEER.

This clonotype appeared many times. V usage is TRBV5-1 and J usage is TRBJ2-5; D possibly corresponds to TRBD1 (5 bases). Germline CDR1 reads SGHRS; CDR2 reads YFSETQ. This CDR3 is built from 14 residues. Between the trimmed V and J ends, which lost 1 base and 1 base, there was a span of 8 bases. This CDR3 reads CASSLFDSQETQYF. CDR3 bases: TGCGCCAGCAGCTTGTTTGACAGCCAAGAGACCCAGTACTTC.

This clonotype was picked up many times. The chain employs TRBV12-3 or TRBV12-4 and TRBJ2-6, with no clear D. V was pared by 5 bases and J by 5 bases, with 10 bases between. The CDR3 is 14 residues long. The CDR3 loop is CASSPLRWANVLTF. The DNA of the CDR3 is TGTGCCAGCAGTCCTCTCCGGTGGGCCAACGTCCTGACTTTC.

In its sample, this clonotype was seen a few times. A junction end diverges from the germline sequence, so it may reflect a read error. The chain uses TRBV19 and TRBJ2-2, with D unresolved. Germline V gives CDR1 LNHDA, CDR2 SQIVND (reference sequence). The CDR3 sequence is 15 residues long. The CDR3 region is CATSFGLVWTGELFF. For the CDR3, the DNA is TGTGCCACTAGTTTCGGGCTGGTGTGGACCGGGGAGCTGTTTTTT.

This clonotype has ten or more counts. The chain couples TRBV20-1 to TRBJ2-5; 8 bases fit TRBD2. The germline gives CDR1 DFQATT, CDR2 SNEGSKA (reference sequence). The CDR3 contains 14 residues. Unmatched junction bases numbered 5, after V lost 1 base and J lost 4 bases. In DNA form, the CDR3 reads TGCAGTGCTAGAGTCGGCGGGGGGACAGAGACCCAGTACTTC. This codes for CSARVGGGTETQYF.

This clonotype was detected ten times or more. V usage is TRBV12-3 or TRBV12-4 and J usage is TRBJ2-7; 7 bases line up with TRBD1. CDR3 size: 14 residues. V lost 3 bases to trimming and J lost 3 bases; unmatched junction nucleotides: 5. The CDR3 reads CASSLKQGNYEQYF. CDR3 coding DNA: TGTGCCAGCAGTTTGAAACAGGGGAACTACGAGCAGTACTTC.

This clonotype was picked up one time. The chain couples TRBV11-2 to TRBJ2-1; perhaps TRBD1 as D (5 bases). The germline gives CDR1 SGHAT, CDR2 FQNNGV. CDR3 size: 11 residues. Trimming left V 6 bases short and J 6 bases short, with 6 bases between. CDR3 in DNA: TGTGCCAGCAGAGGGGCCAATGAGCAGTTCTTC. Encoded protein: CASRGANEQFF.

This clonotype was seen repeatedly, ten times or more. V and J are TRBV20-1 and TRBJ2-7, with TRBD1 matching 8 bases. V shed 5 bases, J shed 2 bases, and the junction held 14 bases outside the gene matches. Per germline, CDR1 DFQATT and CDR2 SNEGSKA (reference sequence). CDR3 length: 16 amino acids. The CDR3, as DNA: TGCAGTGCTCTATTATTCGGACAGGGAGCTACCTACGAGCAGTACTTC. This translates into CSALLFGQGATYEQYF.

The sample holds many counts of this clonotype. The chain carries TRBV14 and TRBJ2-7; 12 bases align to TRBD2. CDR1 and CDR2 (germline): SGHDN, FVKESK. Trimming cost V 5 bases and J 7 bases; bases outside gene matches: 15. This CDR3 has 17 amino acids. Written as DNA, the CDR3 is TGTGCCAGCAGCAACAGAGAAAGACTAGCGGGAGTGCGAGAGCAGTACTTC. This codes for CASSNRERLAGVREQYF.